Described below is a single T cell receptor beta chain sequence and its context. In Cohort 3, a recovered donor had either two negative PCRs, clearance, or symptom resolution. Generated by immunoSEQ multiplex PCR, the TCRdb table keeps only in-frame clones and is missing some. The table includes under 300,000 clones, 70% to 90% detected once. This sample is part of a study of blood T cell repertoires in COVID-19. Trimming at V came to 0 bases and at J to 8 bases, leaving 5 bases not matched to a gene. The CDR3 extends over 14 amino acids. Germline V gene data show CDR1 as MNHEY and CDR2 as SVGAGI. Specimen: PBMCs or T cells enriched from blood (not recorded which). This sequence originates from a woman in her twenties or thirties who had recovered from COVID-19. The chain joins TRBV6-5 to TRBJ1-1, with 8 bases fitting TRBD1. CDR3 in amino acids: CASSYSNGQGEAFF. CDR3 bases: TGTGCCAGCAGTTACTCGAATGGACAGGGAGAAGCTTTCTTT.